A selection of T cell receptor beta chains follows, all from one sample in a study of T cell responses to AZD1222 COVID-19 vaccine. Produced via immunoSEQ multiplex PCR; TCRdb's table is partial and in-frame only. The sample contains about 150,000 clones, about 90% of which appear only once. The source material was peripheral blood, sampled 28 days after the second AZD1222 dose. The receptor source for this set is an adult who received the AZD1222 COVID-19 vaccine. The CDR3 runs from the conserved cysteine through the conserved F or W. D genes are given only for firm matches. The listing skips clone size in some rows; elsewhere it reads once, few, many or a size class.

few,TRBD2,TRBJ2-1,TRBV4-1,TGCGCCAGCAGCCAACCGGGACTAGCGGGGCCGTACAATGAGCAGTTCTTC,CASSQPGLAGPYNEQFF
.,TRBD2,TRBJ2-2,TRBV6-2/TRBV6-3,TGTGCCAGCAGTTACGACACTAGCGGGAGGGCCGGAGTTAACACCGGGGAGCTGTTTTTT,CASSYDTSGRAGVNTGELFF
once,.,TRBJ2-7,TRBV6-2/TRBV6-3,TGTGCCAGCAGTTACCCCGGGACCATACACGAGCAGTACTTC,CASSYPGTIHEQYF
.,.,TRBJ1-5,TRBV6-5,TGTGCCAGCAGTTTAAATCAGCCCCAGCATTTT,CASSLNQPQHF
once,TRBD2,TRBJ2-1,TRBV28,TGTGCCAGCAGTCGGACTAGCGGGAGGGCCGCCTACAATGAGCAGTTCTTC,CASSRTSGRAAYNEQFF
.,.,TRBJ1-6,TRBV9,TGTGCCAGCAGCCTCCTTACTAATTCACCCCTCCACTTT,CASSLLTNSPLHF
.,.,TRBJ1-5,TRBV4-2,TGTGCCAGCAGCCAGGACAGCCATAGCAATCAGCCCCAGCATTTT,CASSQDSHSNQPQHF
.,TRBD1,TRBJ1-5,TRBV9,TGTGCCAGCAGGCCAGGGGGCGGCAATCAGCCCCAGCATTTT,CASRPGGGNQPQHF
.,TRBD1,TRBJ1-2,TRBV7-3,TGTGCCAGCAGCTTAAATTCAGGGGGAGACTATGGCTACACCTTC,CASSLNSGGDYGYTF
.,.,TRBJ1-3,TRBV5-1,TGCGCCAGCAGCTTGGCCGGCGGGGGCACTGGAAACACCATATATTTT,CASSLAGGGTGNTIYF
.,.,TRBJ1-1,TRBV4-3,TGCGCCAGCAGCCCCCATGGGGCGGTTGGCACTGAAGCTTTCTTT,CASSPHGAVGTEAFF
.,TRBD1,TRBJ1-4,TRBV19,TGTGCCAGTAGTACGAAGTGGAGGAAGACAGGGGGGAAGACTAATGAAAAACTGTTTTTT,CASSTKWRKTGGKTNEKLFF